Listed below are T cell receptor beta chains from one sample, sequenced in a study of blood T cell repertoires in COVID-19. Some clones are missing from TCRdb's copy, which holds only in-frame ones; the method was immunoSEQ multiplex PCR. The repertoire holds 55,000 to 80,000 clones, with more than 75% as singletons. Source material: peripheral blood. All receptors derive from a man between 70 and 80 years old with acute or convalescent COVID-19. CDR3s include the opening cysteine and the closing phenylalanine or tryptophan. D genes are given only for firm matches. Clone size is shown for a subset of rows, as once, few, many or a class of expanded clone.

d_gene	j_gene	v_gene	abundance	CDR3nt	CDR3aa
TRBD1	TRBJ1-2	TRBV19	once	TGTGCCAGTAGTATAGATCTTCCAGGGGGCTATGGCTACACCTTC	CASSIDLPGGYGYTF
.	TRBJ2-6	TRBV15	.	TGTGCCACCAGCACCTCCAGGACAGCTGGGGCCAACGTCCTGACTTTC	CATSTSRTAGANVLTF
.	TRBJ1-1	TRBV12-3/TRBV12-4	.	TGTGCCAGCAGCCTACAGGAAGAGGCTTTCTTT	CASSLQEEAFF
.	TRBJ1-4	TRBV19	.	TGTGCCAGTAGTAATACCCACGGAGCTGAAAAACTGTTTTTT	CASSNTHGAEKLFF
.	TRBJ2-7	TRBV5-1	.	TGCGCCAGCAGCTTGGCTGGACAGTCCTACGAGCAGTACTTC	CASSLAGQSYEQYF
.	TRBJ2-1	TRBV20-1	.	TGCAGTGCCGGGGTACGGGCTGAGCAGTTCTTC	CSAGVRAEQFF
.	TRBJ1-1	TRBV2	.	TGTGCCAGCAGTCTACTTGTTAGGAGCACTGAAGCTTTCTTT	CASSLLVRSTEAFF
TRBD1	TRBJ2-7	TRBV11-1	.	TGTGCCAGCAGCTTATGGGGGACAGCATACGAGCAGTACTTC	CASSLWGTAYEQYF
.	TRBJ2-3	TRBV7-9	.	TGTGCCAGCAGCTTAAGACAACCTAGCACAGATACGCAGTATTTT	CASSLRQPSTDTQYF
.	TRBJ1-3	TRBV19	.	TGTGCCAGTAGTATAGAGGGGGGGGCCTCTGGAAACACCATATATTTT	CASSIEGGASGNTIYF
.	TRBJ1-5	TRBV19	once	TGTGCCAGTAGTATAGTGGGAGAATATAGCAATCAGCCCCAGCATTTT	CASSIVGEYSNQPQHF
.	TRBJ1-1	TRBV12-3/TRBV12-4	.	TGTGCCAGAACTTCAACAGGGCTCGCTGAAGCTTTCTTT	CARTSTGLAEAFF
.	TRBJ2-2	TRBV19	.	TGTGCCAGTAGAATCCTAGGAGCTACCGGGGAGCTGTTTTTT	CASRILGATGELFF
.	TRBJ1-4	TRBV4-1	.	TGCGCCAGCAAGGTTACCGGGGTTAACTATGAAAAACTGTTTTTT	CASKVTGVNYEKLFF
TRBD1	TRBJ1-2	TRBV10-1	.	TGCGCCAGCAGTCCCGGGACAGGGTATGGCTACACCTTC	CASSPGTGYGYTF
.	TRBJ2-1	TRBV4-1	.	TGCGCCAGCAGCCAAGAGGAGGTCGGAATATATGAGCAGTTCTTC	CASSQEEVGIYEQFF
.	TRBJ1-1	TRBV30	.	TGTGCCTGGAGTCCAGACAGCAGGAACACTGAAGCTTTCTTT	CAWSPDSRNTEAFF
.	TRBJ1-5	TRBV20-1	.	TGCAGTGCTAGTACAGCCAATCAGCCCCAGCATTTT	CSASTANQPQHF
TRBD2	TRBJ2-7	TRBV4-1	.	TGCGCCAGCAGCCAGGAAGCTAGCGGGAGTATTTACGAGCAGTACTTC	CASSQEASGSIYEQYF
TRBD1	TRBJ2-4	TRBV24-1	.	TGTGCCACCAGTGAACAGGGGGGAGCCAAAAACATTCAGTACTTC	CATSEQGGAKNIQYF
.	TRBJ2-1	TRBV6-5	few	TGTGCCAGCAGTTACTCTAGGTCAGGCCTTGGCTATGAGCAGTTCTTC	CASSYSRSGLGYEQFF
.	TRBJ1-1	TRBV6-6	.	TGTGCCAGCAGTTACCCTCAGGCTGACACTGAAGCTTTCTTT	CASSYPQADTEAFF
.	TRBJ2-4	TRBV5-4	once	TGTGCCAGCAGCTCCCATACCTCGCCAGAGGAAAACATTCAGTACTTC	CASSSHTSPEENIQYF
.	TRBJ1-2	TRBV12-5	.	TGTGCTAGTGGTCTGGTCGGGGTGGGCTATGGCTACACCTTC	CASGLVGVGYGYTF
.	TRBJ2-1	TRBV28	.	TGTGCCAGCAGTTTAGGGTCCAGGCGTAACAATGAGCAGTTCTTC	CASSLGSRRNNEQFF
TRBD1	TRBJ1-3	TRBV6-5	.	TGTGCCAGCAGTTACCAATCCGGGACAGGGGGCAACACCATATATTTT	CASSYQSGTGGNTIYF
TRBD1	TRBJ2-1	TRBV5-6	once	TGTGCCAGCAGCCTCACCCCCTGGACAGGGCGAGAATACAATGAGCAGTTCTTC	CASSLTPWTGREYNEQFF
.	TRBJ2-5	TRBV3-1/TRBV3-2	.	TGTGCCAGCAGCCACGGACTCCAAGAGACCCAGTACTTC	CASSHGLQETQYF
.	TRBJ1-1	TRBV18	.	TGTGCCAGCTCACGCGGGGGGGGGAGCCCTGAAGCTTTCTTT	CASSRGGGSPEAFF
TRBD1	TRBJ1-6	TRBV27	.	TGTGCCAGCAGTTTGCGACAGGGGTATAATTCACCCCTCCACTTT	CASSLRQGYNSPLHF
TRBD1	TRBJ1-2	TRBV10-1	.	TGCGCCAGCAGTGTTAACAGGGGGCAGGGTGGCTACACCTTC	CASSVNRGQGGYTF
.	TRBJ1-6	TRBV13	.	TGTGCCAGCAGCTTAAGCCGGGCGAGGGCGGAATCACCCCTCCACTTT	CASSLSRARAESPLHF
.	TRBJ1-2	TRBV10-3	.	TGTGCCATCAGTGAGTCGCGGGGGACCGGGGGCTACACCTTC	CAISESRGTGGYTF
TRBD1	TRBJ1-6	TRBV25-1	.	TGTGCCAGCGAGCCCGGACAGGCCAATAATTCACCCCTCCACTTT	CASEPGQANNSPLHF
.	TRBJ1-5	TRBV3-1/TRBV3-2	.	TGTGCCAGCAGCCAAGTCTCAGATCAGCCCCAGCATTTT	CASSQVSDQPQHF
.	TRBJ2-7	TRBV30	few	TGTGCCTGGAGTGGGCACTACGAGCAGTACTTC	CAWSGHYEQYF
TRBD1	TRBJ1-1	TRBV28	once	TGTGCCAGCAGTCCCGGGGGACAGGGCGCCGGGGAAGCTTTCTTT	CASSPGGQGAGEAFF
TRBD2	TRBJ2-7	TRBV3-1/TRBV3-2	.	TGTGCCAGCAGCCCGCCGGGACTAGCGATCTACGAGCAGTACTTC	CASSPPGLAIYEQYF
.	TRBJ1-4	TRBV6-5	once	TGTGCCAGCAGCCGAGCCGGAAAACTGTTTTTT	CASSRAGKLFF
.	TRBJ2-3	TRBV5-1	.	TGCGCCAGCAGTAAGGAGGATACGCAGTATTTT	CASSKEDTQYF
.	TRBJ1-6	TRBV19	.	TGTGCCAGTAGTACGACGCTGTCGGCCGGCGGTTCACCCCTCCACTTT	CASSTTLSAGGSPLHF
.	TRBJ1-1	TRBV29-1	.	TGCAGCGTTTTCGGGTCGAGAATGAACACTGAAGCTTTCTTT	CSVFGSRMNTEAFF
TRBD1	TRBJ2-2	TRBV19	few	TGTGCCAGTAGGGGGACAGGGGTTACCGGGGAGCTGTTTTTT	CASRGTGVTGELFF
TRBD2	TRBJ2-2	TRBV24-1	.	TGTGCCACCAGTGATTTGTTTTTTCCCACCGGGAGGGCCGTGTCCGGGGAGCTGTTTTTT	CATSDLFFPTGRAVSGELFF
TRBD2	TRBJ2-7	TRBV9	.	TGTGCCAGCAGCAAAAGCGGGAGACTGTACTTC	CASSKSGRLYF
TRBD1	TRBJ2-1	TRBV19	.	TGTGCCAGTAGTACTTCCAAGCCGACAGGGTCGGTCAATGAGCAGTTCTTC	CASSTSKPTGSVNEQFF
.	TRBJ2-3	TRBV5-1	.	TGCGCCAGCAGCTCAACAGGGTCACTTACGCAGTATTTT	CASSSTGSLTQYF
TRBD1	TRBJ1-2	TRBV3-1/TRBV3-2	.	TGTGCCAGCAGCTATCTTGGACAGGGGAACTATGGCTACACCTTC	CASSYLGQGNYGYTF
.	TRBJ1-5	TRBV6-5	.	TGTGCCAGCAGTCGAGAGGGCAATCAGCCCCAGCATTTT	CASSREGNQPQHF
TRBD1	TRBJ1-4	TRBV28	once	TGTGCCAGCAGTGTAGACAGGGCTCCCACTAATGAAAAACTGTTTTTT	CASSVDRAPTNEKLFF
.	TRBJ2-5	TRBV27	.	TGTGCCAGCAGACCCCATCTAGCGTTCCAAGAGACCCAGTACTTC	CASRPHLAFQETQYF
TRBD1	TRBJ1-1	TRBV5-4	once	TGTGCCAGCAGCCTACAGGGGGGCACTGAAGCTTTCTTT	CASSLQGGTEAFF
.	TRBJ2-2	TRBV3-1/TRBV3-2	.	TGTGCCAGCAGCCCTAGAGGGGGAACCGGGGAGCTGTTTTTT	CASSPRGGTGELFF